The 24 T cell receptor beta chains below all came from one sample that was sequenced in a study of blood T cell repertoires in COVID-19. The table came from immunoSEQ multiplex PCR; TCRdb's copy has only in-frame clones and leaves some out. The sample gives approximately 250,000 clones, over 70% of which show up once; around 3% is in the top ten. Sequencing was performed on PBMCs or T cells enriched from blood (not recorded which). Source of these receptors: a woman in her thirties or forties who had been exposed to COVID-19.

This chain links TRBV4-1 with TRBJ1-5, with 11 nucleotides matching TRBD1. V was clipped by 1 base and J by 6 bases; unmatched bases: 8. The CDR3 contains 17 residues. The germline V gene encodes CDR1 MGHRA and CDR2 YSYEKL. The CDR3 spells CASSQGTGGGSGQPQHF. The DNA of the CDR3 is TGCGCCAGCAGCCAAGGGACAGGGGGCGGATCTGGTCAGCCCCAGCATTTT.

CDR3 coding DNA: TGTGCCAGCAGCTTATCCAGCGGGGGCCTCGAGCAGTACTTC. Translation: CASSLSSGGLEQYF. This chain links TRBV7-8 with TRBJ2-7; 8 bases are a match to TRBD2. From germline, CDR1 is SGHVS and CDR2 FQNEAQ. Trimming took 2 bases from V and 6 from J; bases not matched to a gene: 6. The CDR3 is made up of 14 amino acids.

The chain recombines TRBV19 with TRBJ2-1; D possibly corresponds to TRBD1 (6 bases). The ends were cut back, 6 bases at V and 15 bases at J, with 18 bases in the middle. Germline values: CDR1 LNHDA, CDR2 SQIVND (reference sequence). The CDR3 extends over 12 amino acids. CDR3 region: CASSPGTRSVFF. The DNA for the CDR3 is TGTGCCAGTAGCCCCGGGACAAGGTCGGTGTTCTTC. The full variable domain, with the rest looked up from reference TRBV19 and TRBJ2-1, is DGGITQSPKYLFRKEGQNVTLSCEQNLNHDAMYWYRQDPGQGLRLIYYSQIVNDFQKGDIAEGYSVSREKKESFPLTVTSAQKNPTAFYLCASSPGTRSVFFGPGTRLTVL.

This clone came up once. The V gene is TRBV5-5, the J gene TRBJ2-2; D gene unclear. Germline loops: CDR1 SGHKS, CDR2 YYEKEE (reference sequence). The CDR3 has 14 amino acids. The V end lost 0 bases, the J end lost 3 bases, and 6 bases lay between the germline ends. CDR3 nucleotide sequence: TGTGCCAGCAGCTTGGATGACTACACCGGGGAGCTGTTTTTT. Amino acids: CASSLDDYTGELFF. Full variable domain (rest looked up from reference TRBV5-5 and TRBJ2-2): DAGVTQSPTHLIKTRGQQVTLRCSPISGHKSVSWYQQVLGQGPQFIFQYYEKEERGRGNFPDRFSARQFPNYSSELNVNALLLGDSALYLCASSLDDYTGELFFGEGSRLTVL.

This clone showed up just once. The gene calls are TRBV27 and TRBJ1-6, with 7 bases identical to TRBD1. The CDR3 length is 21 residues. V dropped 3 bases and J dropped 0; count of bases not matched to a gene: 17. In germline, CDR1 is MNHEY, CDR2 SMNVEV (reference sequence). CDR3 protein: CASSFKGAGTDLSSYNSPLHF. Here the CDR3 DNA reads TGTGCCAGCAGTTTTAAGGGAGCCGGGACAGACCTGAGCTCCTATAATTCACCCCTCCACTTT.

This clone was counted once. CDR3: CSTRAPGSWTQYF. The CDR3 nucleotides are TGCAGCACCCGGGCCCCGGGGTCTTGGACCCAGTACTTC. The J gene is TRBJ2-5, the V gene TRBV29-1; perhaps TRBD2 as D (5 bases). Deletions cut 8 bases from V and 7 bases from J, with 20 bases between. The CDR3 loop spans 13 amino acids. Germline CDR1 SQVTM, CDR2 ANQGSEA.

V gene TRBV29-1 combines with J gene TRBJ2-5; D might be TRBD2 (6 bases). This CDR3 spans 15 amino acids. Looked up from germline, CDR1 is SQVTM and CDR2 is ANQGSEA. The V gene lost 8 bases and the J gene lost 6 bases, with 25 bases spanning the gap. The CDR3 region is CSIRRALVDSKTQYF. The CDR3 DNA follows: TGCAGCATCCGGAGGGCGCTAGTTGACTCGAAGACCCAGTACTTC.

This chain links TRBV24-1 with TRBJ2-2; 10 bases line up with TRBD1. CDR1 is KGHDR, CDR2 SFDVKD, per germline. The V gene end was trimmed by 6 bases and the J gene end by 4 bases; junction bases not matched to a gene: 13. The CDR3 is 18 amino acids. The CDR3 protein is CATSPSGGQGSSTGELFF. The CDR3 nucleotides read TGTGCCACCAGTCCCTCCGGGGGACAGGGGTCGAGCACCGGGGAGCTGTTTTTT.

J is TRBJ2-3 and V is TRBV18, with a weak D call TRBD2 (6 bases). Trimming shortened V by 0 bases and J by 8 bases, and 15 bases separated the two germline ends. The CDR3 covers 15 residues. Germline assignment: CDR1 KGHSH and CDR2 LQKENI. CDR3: CASSPPKTSGFTQYF. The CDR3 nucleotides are TGTGCCAGCTCACCACCAAAGACCAGCGGGTTTACGCAGTATTTT.

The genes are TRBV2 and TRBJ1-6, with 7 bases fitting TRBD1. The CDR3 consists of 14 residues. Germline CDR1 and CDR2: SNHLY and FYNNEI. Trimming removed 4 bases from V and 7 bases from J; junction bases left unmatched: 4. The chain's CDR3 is CASSVTGENSPLHF. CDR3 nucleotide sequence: TGTGCCAGCAGTGTTACAGGGGAGAATTCACCCCTCCACTTT.

The CDR3 sequence is CASSTPRQGGPGELFF. CDR3 coding DNA: TGTGCCAGCAGCACGCCTCGGCAGGGCGGTCCCGGGGAGCTGTTTTTT. This chain links TRBV7-9 with TRBJ2-2, with a weak D call TRBD1 (5 bases). Germline V gene lookup returns CDR1 SEHNR and CDR2 FQNEAQ (reference sequence). Trimming stripped 5 bases from V and 6 bases from J, with 19 bases between. The CDR3 has 16 residues.

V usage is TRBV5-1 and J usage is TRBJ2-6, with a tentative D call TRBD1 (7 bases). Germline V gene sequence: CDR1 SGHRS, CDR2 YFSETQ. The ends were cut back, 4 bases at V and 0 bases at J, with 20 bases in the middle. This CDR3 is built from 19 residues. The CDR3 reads CASSLVFAGGFSGANVLTF. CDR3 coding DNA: TGCGCCAGCAGCCTAGTGTTCGCAGGGGGGTTCTCTGGGGCCAACGTCCTGACTTTC.

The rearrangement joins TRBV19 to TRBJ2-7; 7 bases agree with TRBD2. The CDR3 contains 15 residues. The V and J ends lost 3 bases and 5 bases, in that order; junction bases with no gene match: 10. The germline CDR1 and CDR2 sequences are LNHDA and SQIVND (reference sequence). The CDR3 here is CASSIGLAGADEQYV. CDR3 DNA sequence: TGTGCCAGTAGTATTGGGTTGGCGGGAGCTGACGAGCAGTACGTC.

The CDR3 DNA sequence: TGCGCCAGCAGCTTGGCCCAGGGAGGGGTTGAAAAACTGTTTTTT. Its protein product is CASSLAQGGVEKLFF. J is TRBJ1-4 and V is TRBV5-1; TRBD1 might be the D (5 bases). Germline CDR1 is SGHRS and CDR2 is YFSETQ. The CDR3 totals 15 residues. Trimming cost V 0 bases and J 7 bases, with 13 bases left between them.

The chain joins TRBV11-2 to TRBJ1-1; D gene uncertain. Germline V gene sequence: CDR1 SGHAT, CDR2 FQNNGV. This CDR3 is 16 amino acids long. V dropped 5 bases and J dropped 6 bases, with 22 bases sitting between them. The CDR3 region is CASSPSILIRRSEAFF. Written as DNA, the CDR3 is TGTGCCAGCAGCCCGTCTATACTCATTAGAAGATCTGAAGCTTTCTTT.

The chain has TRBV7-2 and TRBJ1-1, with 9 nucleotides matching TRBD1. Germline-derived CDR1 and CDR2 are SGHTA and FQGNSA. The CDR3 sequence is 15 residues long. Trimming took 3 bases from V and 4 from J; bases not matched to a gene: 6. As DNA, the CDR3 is TGTGCCAGCAGCTTCACGACAGGGGGTTTCACTGAAGCTTTCTTT. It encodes CASSFTTGGFTEAFF.

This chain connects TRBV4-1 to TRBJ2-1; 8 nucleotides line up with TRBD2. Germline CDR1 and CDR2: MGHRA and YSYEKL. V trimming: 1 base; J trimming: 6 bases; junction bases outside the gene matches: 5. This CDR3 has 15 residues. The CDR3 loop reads CASSQGAAGVNEQFF. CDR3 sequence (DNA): TGCGCCAGCAGCCAAGGGGCAGCGGGGGTCAATGAGCAGTTCTTC.

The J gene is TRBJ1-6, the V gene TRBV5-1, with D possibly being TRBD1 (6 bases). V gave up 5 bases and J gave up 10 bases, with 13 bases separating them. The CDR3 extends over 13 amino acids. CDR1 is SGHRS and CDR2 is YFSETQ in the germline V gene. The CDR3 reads CASRRDTSSPLHF. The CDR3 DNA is TGCGCCAGCAGACGGGACACTTCGTCACCCCTCCACTTT. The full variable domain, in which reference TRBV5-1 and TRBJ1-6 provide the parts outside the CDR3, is KAGVTQTPRYLIKTRGQQVTLSCSPISGHRSVSWYQQTPGQGLQFLFEYFSETQRNKGNFPGRFSGRQFSNSRSEMNVSTLELGDSALYLCASRRDTSSPLHFGNGTRLTVT.

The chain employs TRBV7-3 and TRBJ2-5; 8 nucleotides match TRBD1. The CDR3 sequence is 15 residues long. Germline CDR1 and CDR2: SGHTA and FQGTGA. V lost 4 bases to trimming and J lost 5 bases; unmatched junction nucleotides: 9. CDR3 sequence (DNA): TGTGCCAGCAGCTCTCTGGGACAGGCCGGTGAGACCCAGTACTTC. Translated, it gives CASSSLGQAGETQYF.

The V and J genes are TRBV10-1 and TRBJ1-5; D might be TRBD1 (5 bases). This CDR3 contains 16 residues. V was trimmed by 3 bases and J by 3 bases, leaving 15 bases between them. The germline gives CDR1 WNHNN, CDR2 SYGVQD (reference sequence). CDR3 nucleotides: TGCGCCAGCAGTGATAGTGGGGCAGGATACAATCAGCCCCAGCATTTT. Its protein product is CASSDSGAGYNQPQHF.

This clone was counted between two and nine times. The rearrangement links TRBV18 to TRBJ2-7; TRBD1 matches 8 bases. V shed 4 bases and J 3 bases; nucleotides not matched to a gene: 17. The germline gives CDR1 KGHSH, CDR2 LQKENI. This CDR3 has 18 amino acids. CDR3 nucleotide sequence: TGTGCCAGCTCACGAGGTGGCAGGGGGCAGATCTCCCTCTACGAGCAGTACTTC. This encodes CASSRGGRGQISLYEQYF.

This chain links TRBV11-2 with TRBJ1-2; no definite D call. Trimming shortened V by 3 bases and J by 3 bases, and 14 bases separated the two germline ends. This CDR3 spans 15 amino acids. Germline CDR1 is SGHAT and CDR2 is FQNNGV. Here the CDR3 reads CASSLVRVPDYGYTF. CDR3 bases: TGTGCCAGCAGCTTGGTGAGGGTCCCCGACTATGGCTACACCTTC.

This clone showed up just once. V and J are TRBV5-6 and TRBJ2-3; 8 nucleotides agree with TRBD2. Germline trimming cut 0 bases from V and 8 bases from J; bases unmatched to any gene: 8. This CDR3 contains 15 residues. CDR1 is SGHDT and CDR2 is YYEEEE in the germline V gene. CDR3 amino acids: CASSLASGSIGTQYF. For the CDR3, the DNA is TGTGCCAGCAGCTTGGCTAGCGGGTCGATCGGTACGCAGTATTTT.

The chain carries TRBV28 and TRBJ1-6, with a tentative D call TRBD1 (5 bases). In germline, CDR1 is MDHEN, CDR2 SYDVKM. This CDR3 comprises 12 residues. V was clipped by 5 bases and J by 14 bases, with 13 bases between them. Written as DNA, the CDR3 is TGTGCCAGCAGTCCAGAGTTCAGGGCCCTCCACTTT. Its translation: CASSPEFRALHF.